The 19 T cell receptor beta chains in this list originate from one sample, sequenced in a study of cytotoxic CD8 clonotypes in ibrutinib-treated CLL. Some clones are missing from TCRdb's copy, which holds only in-frame ones; the method was immunoSEQ multiplex PCR. This table has about 120,000 clones, approximately 58% appearing once. Source: PBMCs, taken after 24 months of ibrutinib treatment. The receptors originated from a human donor with chronic lymphocytic leukemia.

The chain couples TRBV2 to TRBJ1-4; D is possibly TRBD1 (6 bases). The germline gives CDR1 SNHLY, CDR2 FYNNEI. This CDR3 has 15 residues. V was cut by 3 bases and J by 8 bases, with 16 bases left in between. The CDR3 here is CASSEEGQRGEKLFF. The CDR3, as DNA: TGTGCCAGCAGTGAGGAGGGACAAAGAGGGGAAAAACTGTTTTTT.

The chain uses TRBV11-1 and TRBJ2-5, with a tentative D call TRBD2 (6 bases). Germline CDR1 and CDR2: SGHAT and FQDESV (reference sequence). The CDR3 length is 14 residues. Trimming pared 3 bases from V and 4 bases from J, leaving 12 bases between. As DNA, the CDR3 is TGTGCCAGCAGCTTGGGGGGACCAAGAGAGACCCAGTACTTC. Amino acids: CASSLGGPRETQYF.

J is TRBJ2-5 and V is TRBV5-1; D ambiguous. The CDR3 totals 15 residues. Trimming removed 9 bases from V and 3 bases from J, with 21 bases in between. Germline V gene lookup returns CDR1 SGHRS and CDR2 YFSETQ. DNA of the CDR3: TGCGCCACCAGGTTCGGAATGGATGGGAAAGAGACCCAGTACTTC. Protein sequence: CATRFGMDGKETQYF.

This chain uses TRBV11-2 with TRBJ2-1; 13 positions agree with TRBD2. After removal of 5 bases from V and 8 bases from J, the junction contained 9 bases not matched to a gene. Germline CDR1 is SGHAT and CDR2 is FQNNGV. The CDR3 runs 16 residues. DNA for the CDR3: TGTGCCAGCAGCGCAAGACTAGCGGGGGGTGCCGATGAGCAGTTCTTC. Protein: CASSARLAGGADEQFF.

The rearrangement uses TRBV6-6 and TRBJ1-2; TRBD1 agrees at 10 bases. This CDR3 contains 13 residues. The ends lost 4 bases at V and 8 bases at J; junction bases unmatched: 4. Germline lookup yields CDR1 MNHNY and CDR2 SVGAGI (reference sequence). The CDR3 DNA follows: TGTGCCAGCAGTTGGGACAGGGGAGAGGGCTACACCTTC. It is translated as CASSWDRGEGYTF.

The chain couples TRBV12-5 to TRBJ2-1; D is unresolved. The CDR3 contains 14 residues. The germline V and J ends were trimmed by 1 base and 4 bases, with 8 bases remaining between them. Per germline, CDR1 LGHNT and CDR2 FRNRAP. CDR3 protein: CASGLGTSYNEQFF. The CDR3 DNA reads as TGTGCTAGTGGTTTGGGCACGAGTTACAATGAGCAGTTCTTC.

A few counts support this clone. J is TRBJ2-2 and V is TRBV2, with D maybe TRBD2 (6 bases). This CDR3 is built from 16 residues. CDR1 is SNHLY, CDR2 FYNNEI, per germline. Trimming shortened V by 8 bases and J by 1 base, and 17 bases separated the two germline ends. The CDR3 DNA is TGTGCCAGCTCCCGGGAGCCACCCTTGAACACCGGGGAGCTGTTTTTT. Protein: CASSREPPLNTGELFF. Full variable domain (rest looked up from reference TRBV2 and TRBJ2-2): EPEVTQTPSHQVTQMGQEVILRCVPISNHLYFYWYRQILGQKVEFLVSFYNNEISEKSEIFDDQFSVERPDGSNFTLKIRSTKLEDSAMYFCASSREPPLNTGELFFGEGSRLTVL.

The chain has TRBV2 and TRBJ2-1; the match to TRBD2 covers 13 bases. After removal of 6 bases from V and 13 bases from J, the junction contained 3 bases not matched to a gene. The CDR3 loop spans 12 amino acids. The germline V gene has CDR1 SNHLY and CDR2 FYNNEI. The DNA for the CDR3 is TGTGCCAGCAGCGGACTAGCGGGGGCACAGTTCTTC. It encodes CASSGLAGAQFF.

V usage is TRBV6-5 and J usage is TRBJ1-2; D call uncertain. This CDR3 is built from 11 residues. Trimming pared 6 bases from V and 0 bases from J, leaving 2 bases between. Germline lookup yields CDR1 MNHEY and CDR2 SVGAGI. The CDR3 region is CASRANYGYTF. The CDR3 DNA sequence: TGTGCCAGCAGGGCTAACTATGGCTACACCTTC.

The chain uses TRBV18 and TRBJ1-1; TRBD1 agrees at 12 bases. Trimming took 3 bases from V and 8 from J; bases not matched to a gene: 1. Germline-derived CDR1 and CDR2 are KGHSH and LQKENI. The CDR3 is made up of 13 amino acids. The CDR3 bases are TGTGCCAGCTCACCGGGACAGGGGGCCGAAGCTTTCTTT. This translates into CASSPGQGAEAFF.

The count of this clone is one. This chain uses TRBV27 with TRBJ2-4, with 9 bases lining up with TRBD1. The length of the CDR3 is 14 residues. With 5 bases clipped from V and 9 bases from J, the junction kept 8 bases outside the gene matches. Germline lookup yields CDR1 MNHEY and CDR2 SMNVEV (reference sequence). In nucleotides, the CDR3 is TGTGCCAGCAGTCCCCGGGACAGGGTGGGCATTCAGTACTTC. This gives the protein CASSPRDRVGIQYF.

This chain connects TRBV9 to TRBJ2-1; 7 nucleotides match TRBD1. J was trimmed by 7 bases and V by 3 bases; bases with no gene match: 10. The CDR3 runs 15 residues. The germline V gene has CDR1 SGDLS and CDR2 YYNGEE. The CDR3 sequence is CASSASPGQKNEQFF. In nucleotides, the CDR3 is TGTGCCAGCAGCGCCTCCCCGGGACAGAAGAATGAGCAGTTCTTC.

This clone was seen more than once but under ten times. V is TRBV5-6 and J is TRBJ2-7; the D call may be TRBD1 or TRBD2 (5 bases each). Trimming took 4 bases from V and 2 from J, leaving 13 bases between them. CDR3 length equals 14 residues. Germline lookup yields CDR1 SGHDT and CDR2 YYEEEE. The CDR3 loop reads CASSPGPGAYEQYF. As DNA, the CDR3 is TGTGCCAGCAGCCCGGGACCTGGGGCCTACGAGCAGTACTTC.

The rearrangement links TRBV5-1 to TRBJ1-3, with D tentatively TRBD1 (5 bases). The V and J ends lost 4 bases and 0 bases respectively, with 11 bases between them. Germline V gives CDR1 SGHRS, CDR2 YFSETQ. This CDR3 has 15 amino acids. The chain's CDR3 is CASSEGRSSGNTIYF. The CDR3 coding sequence is TGCGCCAGCAGCGAGGGACGGTCCTCTGGAAACACCATATATTTT.

The rearrangement links TRBV9 to TRBJ1-1; TRBD1 might be the D (6 bases). V shed 5 bases and J shed 3 bases, with 14 bases lying between them. This CDR3 has 14 residues. Germline CDR1 and CDR2: SGDLS and YYNGEE. The CDR3 nucleotides read TGTGCCAGCAGAACTGGGACATCGGACACTGAAGCTTTCTTT. Protein: CASRTGTSDTEAFF.

As to this clone: A much more abundant neighbour one base away suggests this may be a read error. Distinct nucleotide sequences in the sample also encode this CDR3. Here the CDR3 DNA reads TGCAGCGTTGAGGACTGGGGCAGTTCATACGAGCAGTACTTC. Protein: CSVEDWGSSYEQYF. The chain carries TRBV29-1 and TRBJ2-7, with D possibly being TRBD1 or TRBD2 (5 bases each). Deletions cut 3 bases from V and 4 bases from J, with 16 bases between. CDR3 length: 14 amino acids. Germline CDR1 SQVTM, CDR2 ANQGSEA.

V gene TRBV4-1 combines with J gene TRBJ1-2; D gene uncertain. Germline CDR1 and CDR2: MGHRA and YSYEKL. Trimming cost V 7 bases and J 2 bases, with 20 bases left between them. The CDR3 consists of 16 residues. The CDR3 DNA reads as TGCGCCAGCACCTTAAACCCTAGGGATTCCAACTATGGCTACACCTTC. The encoded protein is CASTLNPRDSNYGYTF.

The rearrangement uses TRBV7-2 and TRBJ1-2; 7 bases match TRBD1. Trimming at V came to 3 bases and at J to 2 bases, leaving 3 bases not matched to a gene. CDR1 SGHTA and CDR2 FQGNSA come from the germline V gene. This CDR3 has 14 residues. CDR3 coding DNA: TGTGCCAGCAGCTTTGCGGACAGGAACTATGGCTACACCTTC. Translation gives CASSFADRNYGYTF.

V gene TRBV7-3 combines with J gene TRBJ2-5; 8 positions match TRBD2. CDR1 is SGHTA and CDR2 is FQGTGA in the germline V gene. The ends lost 3 bases at V and 4 bases at J; junction bases unmatched: 4. The CDR3 covers 14 residues. Written as DNA, the CDR3 is TGTGCCAGCAGCTTCTCCGGGACTAGAGAGACCCAGTACTTC. Translating it yields CASSFSGTRETQYF. The variable domain in full, with the rest retrieved from reference TRBV7-3 and TRBJ2-5, is GAGVSQTPSNKVTEKGKYVELRCDPISGHTALYWYRQSLGQGPEFLIYFQGTGAADDSGLPNDRFFAVRPEGSVSTLKIQRTERGDSAVYLCASSFSGTRETQYFGPGTRLLVL.